A selection of T cell receptor beta chains follows, all from one sample in a study of blood T cell repertoires in COVID-19. Assay: immunoSEQ multiplex PCR; the TCRdb copy retains only in-frame clones and omits some. The sample shows 200,000 to 250,000 clones, 75% to 85% of them seen only once. Sample: PBMCs or T cells enriched from blood (not recorded which). The source is a man aged 25-45 years with acute COVID-19. Each CDR3 is given with its conserved first and last residue. The order of the fields is clone size, J gene, D gene, V gene, CDR3 protein, CDR3 DNA. A D gene is named only where the DNA matches it firmly. The listing skips clone size in some rows; elsewhere it reads once, few, many or a size class.

NA,TRBJ1-3,NA,TRBV19,CATSGQFSGNTIYF,TGTGCCACCAGTGGACAGTTCTCTGGAAACACCATATATTTT
few,TRBJ2-2,NA,TRBV7-6,CASSLAEGRAGELFF,TGTGCCAGCAGCTTAGCGGAGGGCAGGGCCGGGGAGCTGTTTTTT
NA,TRBJ2-2,NA,TRBV7-9,CASSSSLEETGELFF,TGTGCCAGCAGCTCGTCCCTAGAGGAGACCGGGGAGCTGTTTTTT
NA,TRBJ2-2,NA,TRBV18,CASSPKYTGELFF,TGTGCCAGCTCACCCAAATACACCGGGGAGCTGTTTTTT
NA,TRBJ2-1,TRBD2,TRBV5-1,CASSKTSEGRDEQFF,TGCGCCAGCAGCAAGACTAGCGAAGGTAGAGATGAGCAGTTCTTC
NA,TRBJ1-3,NA,TRBV7-6,CASSLGTGTGNTIYF,TGTGCCAGCAGCTTAGGAACAGGGACCGGAAACACCATATATTTT
NA,TRBJ2-1,TRBD1,TRBV27,CASSLRDRGSNEQFF,TGTGCCAGCAGCCTCCGGGACAGGGGAAGCAATGAGCAGTTCTTC
few,TRBJ2-7,TRBD1,TRBV7-6,CASSSQSGQLGEQYF,TGTGCCAGCAGCTCACAGTCGGGACAGTTGGGCGAGCAGTACTTC
NA,TRBJ1-6,NA,TRBV4-1,CASSHVKRGGSYNSPLHF,TGCGCCAGCAGCCATGTAAAGCGAGGTGGCTCCTATAATTCACCCCTCCACTTT
NA,TRBJ2-3,TRBD2,TRBV6-1,CASSDRAGGNPDTQYF,TGTGCCAGCAGTGACCGCGCGGGGGGCAACCCAGATACGCAGTATTTT
few,TRBJ1-1,NA,TRBV7-9,CASSLGVLVIGATEAFF,TGTGCCAGCAGCTTAGGTGTCCTAGTGATTGGGGCCACTGAAGCTTTCTTT
NA,TRBJ2-3,TRBD1,TRBV18,CASSPQGKSTDTQYF,TGTGCCAGCTCGCCACAGGGGAAAAGCACAGATACGCAGTATTTT
NA,TRBJ1-3,NA,TRBV9,CASSVGGNTIYF,TGTGCCAGCAGCGTCGGGGGAAACACCATATATTTT
NA,TRBJ2-3,NA,TRBV20-1,CSAPRGDTQYF,TGCAGTGCCCCAAGGGGGGATACGCAGTATTTT
NA,TRBJ1-2,NA,TRBV29-1,CSAITTEDYGYTF,TGCAGCGCTATCACGACAGAAGACTATGGCTACACCTTC
few,TRBJ1-1,TRBD1,TRBV7-2,CASSPRDRGNTEAFF,TGTGCCAGCAGCCCCAGGGACAGGGGGAACACTGAAGCTTTCTTT
NA,TRBJ2-2,NA,TRBV5-1,CASSPGSNTGELFF,TGCGCCAGCAGCCCGGGTTCGAACACCGGGGAGCTGTTTTTT
NA,TRBJ1-6,NA,TRBV11-1,CASSTRQINSPLHF,TGTGCCAGCAGCACCCGACAGATCAATTCACCCCTCCACTTT
NA,TRBJ1-3,NA,TRBV3-1/TRBV3-2,CASSQGVMGSTIYF,TGTGCCAGCAGCCAAGGAGTCATGGGGAGCACCATATATTTT
few,TRBJ1-5,NA,TRBV13,CASSQRGDGNQPQHF,TGTGCCAGCAGCCAAAGGGGCGATGGCAATCAGCCCCAGCATTTT
NA,TRBJ1-5,NA,TRBV6-5,CASSLDSGQPQHF,TGTGCCAGCAGTTTGGACAGCGGACAGCCCCAGCATTTT
NA,TRBJ1-6,NA,TRBV4-1,CASSQGDRNNSPLHF,TGCGCCAGCAGCCAAGGAGACAGAAATAATTCACCCCTCCACTTT
NA,TRBJ1-5,NA,TRBV7-2,CASSLGAGITQPQHF,TGTGCCAGCAGCTTAGGGGCAGGGATAACTCAGCCCCAGCATTTT
NA,TRBJ1-1,NA,TRBV5-5,CASSLRVAGGGTEAFF,TGTGCCAGCAGCTTGAGGGTCGCAGGCGGGGGCACTGAAGCTTTCTTT
NA,TRBJ1-3,NA,TRBV7-9,CASSPTADRTRGRNTIYF,TGTGCCAGCAGCCCGACCGCCGACAGGACTCGGGGACGAAACACCATATATTTT
once,TRBJ1-4,TRBD1,TRBV5-1,CASSPGQGGTNEKLFF,TGCGCCAGCAGCCCGGGACAGGGTGGGACTAATGAAAAACTGTTTTTT
NA,TRBJ2-5,NA,TRBV6-5,CASSYSGTWSDTQYF,TGTGCCAGCAGTTACTCGGGCACGTGGTCAGATACCCAGTACTTC
NA,TRBJ1-1,NA,TRBV11-2,CASSLGSGNTEAFF,TGTGCCAGCAGCCTAGGTAGCGGGAACACTGAAGCTTTCTTT
NA,TRBJ2-7,TRBD2,TRBV18,CASSPTSSGGDYEQYF,TGTGCCAGCTCTCCAACCTCCAGCGGGGGGGACTACGAGCAGTACTTC
NA,TRBJ1-2,NA,TRBV3-1/TRBV3-2,CASSQEYSNYGYTF,TGTGCCAGCAGCCAAGAATACAGCAACTATGGCTACACCTTC
NA,TRBJ1-2,NA,TRBV5-1,CGSSLAGSTYGYTF,TGCGGAAGCAGCTTGGCCGGGTCGACCTATGGCTACACCTTC
many,TRBJ2-7,TRBD2,TRBV27,CASSPAGTSRYEQYF,TGTGCCAGCAGTCCCGCCGGGACTAGTAGATACGAGCAGTACTTC
NA,TRBJ2-5,TRBD2,TRBV2,CASDYSGGAVQETQYF,TGTGCCAGTGATTATAGCGGGGGGGCGGTACAAGAGACCCAGTACTTC
NA,TRBJ1-6,TRBD1,TRBV27,CASSDSKTGRFVSPLHF,TGTGCCAGCAGTGACTCCAAGACAGGGAGGTTTGTTTCACCCCTCCACTTT
NA,TRBJ2-7,NA,TRBV7-2,CASSPNGGYEQYF,TGTGCCAGCAGTCCCAACGGGGGCTACGAGCAGTACTTC
NA,TRBJ2-7,TRBD2,TRBV14,CASSQGAPGTSGGLRYEQYF,TGTGCCAGCAGCCAAGGCGCCCCCGGGACTAGCGGGGGGTTACGCTACGAGCAGTACTTC
NA,TRBJ1-1,TRBD1,TRBV4-2,CASRQIIQGWTTEAFF,TGTGCCAGCAGGCAAATTATACAGGGGTGGACCACTGAAGCTTTCTTT
NA,TRBJ2-2,TRBD1,TRBV27,CASRTGDAGELFF,TGTGCCAGCAGGACAGGGGACGCCGGGGAGCTGTTTTTT
NA,TRBJ2-7,NA,TRBV6-5,CASNPGGTYEQYF,TGTGCCAGCAACCCCGGAGGAACCTACGAGCAGTACTTC
NA,TRBJ2-5,NA,TRBV11-2,CASSDITGSPQETQYF,TGTGCCAGCAGCGACATTACAGGGTCCCCTCAAGAGACCCAGTACTTC
NA,TRBJ2-5,TRBD2,TRBV5-4,CASSLGLAETQYF,TGTGCCAGCAGCCTGGGACTAGCGGAGACCCAGTACTTC
NA,TRBJ2-3,NA,TRBV11-2,CASSLEITGRTDTQYF,TGTGCCAGCAGCTTAGAGATAACAGGGAGAACAGATACGCAGTATTTT
NA,TRBJ2-7,NA,TRBV5-5,CASSATVFTTYEQYF,TGTGCCAGCAGCGCCACGGTATTTACTACCTACGAGCAGTACTTC
NA,TRBJ2-4,TRBD1,TRBV2,CASSLMTGVGAKNIQYF,TGTGCCAGCAGCCTTATGACAGGGGTCGGAGCCAAAAACATTCAGTACTTC
NA,TRBJ1-1,NA,TRBV30,CAWQPGNHPNTEAFF,TGTGCCTGGCAGCCGGGTAACCACCCGAACACTGAAGCTTTCTTT